This TCR beta chain derives from a study of tumor-infiltrating lymphocytes in oesophageal squamous cell carcinoma. Germline loops: CDR1 SGHTA, CDR2 FQGTGA. This CDR3 is built from 15 residues. V shed 6 bases and J shed 8 bases, with 20 bases lying between them. TCRdb redid the calling of the PCR reads with MiXCR, one entry per CDR3 protein. The sample shows around 12,000 distinct CDR3 sequences, 58% of them seen only once. This clonotype was counted at least ten times. The chain combines TRBV7-3 with TRBJ2-1; no firm D call. Material: esophageal tumor tissue. The sequence was collected from a female donor with esophageal squamous cell carcinoma. CDR3 nucleotide sequence: TGTGCCAGCAGTCCTCGCGAGGCGGAAGGCGATGAGCAGTTCTTC. This codes for CASSPREAEGDEQFF.